The 27 T cell receptor beta chains reported below all come from one sample, sequenced in a study of blood T cells in healthy people across ages (dated by TCRdb to between 2014 and 2016). The protocol used for the library was 5' RACE. TCRdb names Illumina HiSeq 2500 as the instrument used. A second PCR of roughly 7 to 12 cycles was run with a J-beta primer mix and a sample-barcoded 5' primer. TCRdb took the public reads, trimmed them with fastp at Q25, ran MiXCR for clone calling and kept in-frame beta chains. Every distinct CDR3 protein forms one entry, paired with its most common genes and DNA. In all, the sample holds 1 million or so distinct CDR3 sequences, and around 25% of those were seen once. The top ten clonotypes cover approximately 0.75% of the sample. These data also formed part of another study, on T cells of mothers and their children.

The sequenced sample consisted of blood. These receptors came from a girl aged 2-10 years in good health.

The CDR3 DNA reads as TGCAGCGTTGTAGAAGCAGGACAGACCTACTCCTACGAGCAGTACTTC. This codes for CSVVEAGQTYSYEQYF. The chain carries TRBV29-1 and TRBJ2-7; D is perhaps TRBD1 (6 bases). The CDR3 contains 16 residues. Between the trimmed V and J ends, which lost 4 bases and 0 bases, there was a span of 19 bases. CDR1 and CDR2 (germline): SQVTM, ANQGSEA.

This clonotype was seen more than once but under ten times. This chain links TRBV11-2 with TRBJ2-1, with 13 bases identical to TRBD2. The CDR3 totals 16 residues. CDR1 and CDR2 from the germline V gene are SGHAT and FQNNGV. With 4 bases clipped from V and 6 bases from J, the junction kept 6 bases outside the gene matches. The CDR3 spells CASSSWTSGGLNEQFF. In nucleotides, the CDR3 is TGTGCCAGCAGCTCCTGGACTAGCGGGGGCCTCAATGAGCAGTTCTTC.

This clonotype was recorded a few times. This chain links TRBV6-5 with TRBJ1-4, with 8 bases lining up with TRBD1. Germline CDR1 reads MNHEY; CDR2 reads SVGAGI. J was trimmed by 8 bases and V by 6 bases; bases with no gene match: 2. This CDR3 is 12 amino acids long. CDR3 loop: CASSRDREKLFF. CDR3 bases: TGTGCCAGCAGCCGGGACAGGGAAAAACTGTTTTTT.

V usage is TRBV7-3 and J usage is TRBJ1-1; 8 bases align to TRBD1. V was clipped by 5 bases and J by 5 bases; unmatched bases: 13. Per germline, CDR1 SGHTA and CDR2 FQGTGA. The CDR3 consists of 16 residues. The CDR3, as DNA: TGTGCCAGCAGCCGCCAGGGGGCGCCTATTGGGACTGAAGCTTTCTTT. It codes for CASSRQGAPIGTEAFF. Combining the CDR3 with reference TRBV7-3 and TRBJ1-1 gives the whole variable domain GAGVSQTPSNKVTEKGKYVELRCDPISGHTALYWYRQSLGQGPEFLIYFQGTGAADDSGLPNDRFFAVRPEGSVSTLKIQRTERGDSAVYLCASSRQGAPIGTEAFFGQGTRLTVV.

The rearrangement joins TRBV7-2 to TRBJ2-1; D is perhaps TRBD1 (6 bases). The V end was cut by 5 bases, the J end by 9 bases, with 17 bases between. The CDR3 runs 14 residues. Germline CDR1 and CDR2: SGHTA and FQGNSA. The CDR3 here is CASSLVLGGGEQFF. In nucleotides, the CDR3 is TGTGCCAGCAGCCTGGTGTTAGGGGGTGGTGAGCAGTTCTTC.

The chain combines TRBV11-2 with TRBJ2-5; TRBD2 might be the D (6 bases). Germline CDR1 is SGHAT and CDR2 is FQNNGV. The ends were cut back, 2 bases at V and 1 base at J, with 11 bases in the middle. CDR3 length equals 15 residues. The CDR3 nucleotides read TGTGCCAGCAGCTTAAATGCGGGGTTCCAAGAGACCCAGTACTTC. Translating gives CASSLNAGFQETQYF. The entire variable domain, with the rest obtained from reference TRBV11-2 and TRBJ2-5, is as follows: EAGVAQSPRYKIIEKRQSVAFWCNPISGHATLYWYQQILGQGPKLLIQFQNNGVVDDSQLPKDRFSAERLKGVDSTLKIQPAKLEDSAVYLCASSLNAGFQETQYFGPGTRLLVL.

This clonotype was recorded many times. This rearrangement joins TRBV6-1 to TRBJ2-7; D remains unclear. Trimming took 2 bases from V and 4 from J, leaving 6 bases between them. Germline V lookup: CDR1 MNHNS, CDR2 SASEGT. The CDR3 consists of 12 residues. CDR3 protein: CASSELGYEQYF. CDR3 nucleotide sequence: TGTGCCAGCAGTGAATTGGGATACGAGCAGTACTTC.

This chain joins TRBV20-1 and TRBJ1-5, with a weak D call TRBD1 (5 bases). Between the trimmed V and J ends, which lost 0 bases and 4 bases, there was a span of 13 bases. This CDR3 has 15 residues. Looked up from germline, CDR1 is DFQATT and CDR2 is SNEGSKA (reference sequence). The DNA for the CDR3 is TGCAGTGCTAGAGATCCCGGGACTCTAAATCAGCCCCAGCATTTT. It specifies CSARDPGTLNQPQHF.

In its sample, this clonotype was seen a few times. The chain employs TRBV7-2 and TRBJ1-6, with 10 bases aligning to TRBD1. Germline values: CDR1 SGHTA, CDR2 FQGNSA. This CDR3 has 17 residues. Trimming at V came to 0 bases and at J to 7 bases, leaving 6 bases not matched to a gene. The CDR3 here is CASSLAIWDRGNSPLHF. The CDR3, as DNA: TGTGCCAGCAGCTTAGCTATCTGGGACAGGGGCAATTCACCCCTCCACTTT.

The J gene is TRBJ1-1, the V gene TRBV6-5; no clear D gene. V lost 2 bases, J lost 0 bases, and 10 bases lay in between. The germline V gene has CDR1 MNHEY and CDR2 SVGAGI. This CDR3 is built from 15 residues. In nucleotides, the CDR3 is TGTGCCAGCAGTTACGTCGGCGGTGTGAACACTGAAGCTTTCTTT. The encoded protein is CASSYVGGVNTEAFF.

This clonotype was observed a few times. One junction end does not reproduce the germline sequence, and a read error may be involved. The chain couples TRBV24-1 to TRBJ1-1; D may be TRBD1 (6 bases). Germline V lookup: CDR1 KGHDR, CDR2 SFDVKD. This CDR3 is built from 8 residues. In nucleotides, the CDR3 is TGTGCCCCCTTGCAGGGGATCTTT. Translating it yields CAPLQGIF.

This clonotype was seen a few times. J is TRBJ2-7 and V is TRBV10-3; 7 bases fit TRBD2. CDR1 is ENHRY, CDR2 SYGVKD, per germline. V lost 6 bases to trimming and J lost 0 bases; unmatched junction nucleotides: 8. This CDR3 is built from 15 residues. DNA for the CDR3: TGTGCCATCAGGAAGGACTGGACTAGCTCCTACGAGCAGTACTTC. This sequence encodes CAIRKDWTSSYEQYF.

As to this clonotype: A much larger clone lies one base from this, so it may be a read error. This rearrangement joins TRBV29-1 to TRBJ1-2; perhaps TRBD1 as D (5 bases). Germline-derived CDR1 and CDR2 are SQVTM and ANQGSEA. The V gene lost 5 bases and the J gene lost 6 bases, with 7 bases spanning the gap. CDR3 length equals 10 residues. The CDR3 is CSVRGDGYTF. CDR3 nucleotides: TGCAGCGTTCGGGGGGATGGCTACACCTTC.

The J gene is TRBJ1-2, the V gene TRBV7-9; D is ambiguous. Germline loops: CDR1 SEHNR, CDR2 FQNEAQ (reference sequence). The CDR3 has 15 amino acids. V was shortened by 5 bases and J by 2 bases, with 15 bases between the two germline ends. CDR3 in amino acids: CASSLDYGVNYGYTF. The CDR3 DNA reads TGTGCCAGCAGCCTTGATTACGGGGTGAACTATGGCTACACCTTC.

The chain has TRBV10-3 and TRBJ1-2; no clear D. V was cut by 2 bases and J by 4 bases, with 11 bases left in between. The CDR3 runs to 14 residues. Germline assignment: CDR1 ENHRY and CDR2 SYGVKD. CDR3 in DNA: TGTGCCATCAGTGAGCCGGGCCAGCCCTATGGCTACACCTTC. Translating it yields CAISEPGQPYGYTF.

The chain links TRBV12-3 or TRBV12-4 to TRBJ1-3; no clear D. The germline V and J ends were trimmed by 5 bases and 2 bases, with 16 bases remaining between them. The CDR3 sequence is 16 residues long. The CDR3 DNA follows: TGTGCCAGCAGTCAGACCGACGGCCCTCCTGGAAACACCATATATTTT. This translates into CASSQTDGPPGNTIYF.

This clonotype was detected a few times. CDR3 sequence reads: CSAGGQGVDEPQHF. The CDR3 DNA reads as TGCAGCGCCGGGGGCCAGGGCGTCGATGAGCCCCAGCATTTT. The chain uses TRBV29-1 and TRBJ1-5; a weak D match, TRBD1 (6 bases). V was cut by 7 bases and J by 8 bases, with 21 bases left in between. The CDR3 loop spans 14 amino acids. Germline lookup yields CDR1 SQVTM and CDR2 ANQGSEA.

This clonotype has a handful of counts. The chain employs TRBV20-1 and TRBJ2-1; 12 bases fit TRBD2. CDR3 length: 16 residues. V lost 6 bases, J lost 0 bases, and 6 bases stayed unmatched. The germline CDR1 and CDR2 sequences are DFQATT and SNEGSKA (reference sequence). The CDR3 loop is CSAAPSGRVSYNEQFF. The CDR3 DNA reads as TGCAGTGCCGCCCCTAGCGGGAGGGTCTCCTACAATGAGCAGTTCTTC.

The chain has TRBV10-3 and TRBJ2-3; D perhaps matches TRBD2 (5 bases). Germline V gives CDR1 ENHRY, CDR2 SYGVKD. V dropped 2 bases and J dropped 0 bases, with 18 bases sitting between them. CDR3 length: 18 amino acids. In DNA, the CDR3 is TGTGCCATCAGTGAGCCCGAACGGGGAGTAACTAGCACAGATACGCAGTATTTT. Residues: CAISEPERGVTSTDTQYF.

This chain links TRBV4-3 with TRBJ2-1; 8 bases map to TRBD1. This CDR3 spans 16 amino acids. In germline, CDR1 is LGHNA, CDR2 YSLEER. Trimming cost V 2 bases and J 9 bases; bases outside gene matches: 12. The CDR3 DNA follows: TGCGCCAGCAGCCAAAGGGAGCGGCATCAGGGGGCTGAGCAGTTCTTC. Translated: CASSQRERHQGAEQFF.

The chain recombines TRBV29-1 with TRBJ2-7; a weak D match, TRBD1 (6 bases). Germline lookup yields CDR1 SQVTM and CDR2 ANQGSEA. This CDR3 contains 11 residues. The V gene lost 7 bases and the J gene lost 7 bases, with 14 bases spanning the gap. The CDR3 DNA reads as TGCAGCGCAGGACAGCTTTGGGAGCAGTACTTC. It is translated as CSAGQLWEQYF.

The chain recombines TRBV28 with TRBJ2-1, with 9 bases identical to TRBD2. Germline trimming cut 7 bases from V and 2 bases from J; bases unmatched to any gene: 3. CDR3 length: 14 residues. CDR1 MDHEN and CDR2 SYDVKM come from the germline V gene. The CDR3 DNA is TGTGCCAGCAACCTAGCGGGGACCTACAATGAGCAGTTCTTC. This gives the protein CASNLAGTYNEQFF.

The chain uses TRBV7-8 and TRBJ1-2; D ambiguous. Trimming removed 1 base at V and 5 bases at J, with 20 bases between. The length of the CDR3 is 17 residues. Germline lookup yields CDR1 SGHVS and CDR2 FQNEAQ. The CDR3 here is CASSLEVVSFRKYGYTF. CDR3 nucleotides: TGTGCCAGCAGCTTAGAAGTTGTGTCGTTTCGGAAGTATGGCTACACCTTC.

The chain couples TRBV4-3 to TRBJ1-2; D unclear. Trimming pared 0 bases from V and 4 bases from J, leaving 24 bases between. CDR3 length: 19 amino acids. CDR1 and CDR2 (germline): LGHNA, YSLEER. The CDR3 nucleotides are TGCGCCAGCAGCCAAGATCGAAGTACTGGTGCACTTAGCCCCTATGGCTACACCTTC. This translates into CASSQDRSTGALSPYGYTF.

This clonotype was recorded a few times. The V gene is TRBV9, the J gene TRBJ2-1; 8 nucleotides match TRBD2. CDR1 and CDR2 (germline): SGDLS, YYNGEE. V shed 6 bases and J 8 bases; nucleotides not matched to a gene: 7. There are 13 residues in the CDR3. The CDR3 reads CASNPGGPDEQFF. The CDR3 DNA reads TGTGCCAGCAACCCGGGGGGGCCAGATGAGCAGTTCTTC.

This clonotype was detected a few times. The chain has TRBV24-1 and TRBJ2-1; D gene uncertain. Germline CDR1 KGHDR, CDR2 SFDVKD. This CDR3 comprises 10 residues. With 12 bases removed from V and 5 bases from J, the gap between germline ends came to 7 bases. The CDR3 DNA reads TGTGCCGTCGGCGACAATGAGCAGTTCTTC. It specifies CAVGDNEQFF.

This rearrangement joins TRBV14 to TRBJ2-7, with 10 bases identical to TRBD1. Per the germline V gene, CDR1 is SGHDN and CDR2 is FVKESK. The V and J ends lost 4 bases and 0 bases, in that order; junction bases with no gene match: 3. This CDR3 has 15 amino acids. The CDR3 sequence: CASSRGTGDSYEQYF. The CDR3 nucleotides read TGTGCCAGCAGCCGCGGGACAGGGGACTCCTACGAGCAGTACTTC.